This TCR beta chain was identified in a study of T cell responses to AZD1222 COVID-19 vaccine. The V segment lost 0 bases and the J segment 8 bases; nucleotides outside the gene matches: 5. Per the germline V gene, CDR1 is GTSNPN and CDR2 is SVGIG (reference sequence). This CDR3 has 14 amino acids. Clones were sequenced by immunoSEQ multiplex PCR, and TCRdb holds only the in-frame ones, with some missing. Of about 150,000 clones in the sample, about 92% were seen once. This clone appeared a few times. Its specificity is not known. Study conclusions and caveats: Females outnumbered males among donors, who were mostly white British; clonal diversity was possibly underestimated. After two AZD1222 doses, spike-specific TCR breadth and depth rose versus day 0. Only a handful of AZD1222 recipients, more than 5 in all, had baseline seropositivity. The reported proportion of spike-specific TCRs targeting unmutated variant regions was nearly half.

The sample here was peripheral blood, taken on day 0 of AZD1222 vaccination. The TCR was taken from an adult in good health. The chain employs TRBV30 and TRBJ2-7; 12 bases match TRBD2. The chain's CDR3 is CAWSVLAGGLQQYF. CDR3 bases: TGTGCCTGGAGTGTACTAGCGGGAGGTCTGCAGCAGTACTTC. The full variable domain, with the rest looked up from reference TRBV30 and TRBJ2-7, is SQTIHQWPATLVQPVGSPLSLECTVEGTSNPNLYWYRQAAGRGLQLLFYSVGIGQISSEVPQNLSASRPQDRQFILSSKKLLLSDSGFYLCAWSVLAGGLQQYFGPGTRLTVT.